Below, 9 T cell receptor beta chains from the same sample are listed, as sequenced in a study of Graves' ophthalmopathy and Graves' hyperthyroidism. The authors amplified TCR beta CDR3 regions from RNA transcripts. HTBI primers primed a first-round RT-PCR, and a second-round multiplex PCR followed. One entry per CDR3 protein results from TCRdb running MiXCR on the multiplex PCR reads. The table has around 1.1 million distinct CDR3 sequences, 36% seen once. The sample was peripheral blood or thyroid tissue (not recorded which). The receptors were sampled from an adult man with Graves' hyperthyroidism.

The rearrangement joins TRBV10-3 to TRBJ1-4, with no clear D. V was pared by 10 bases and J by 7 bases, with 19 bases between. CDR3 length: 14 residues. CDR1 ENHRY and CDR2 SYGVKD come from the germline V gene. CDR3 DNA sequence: TGTGCCAGCTCACCGCGAACGGAAGGTGAAAAACTGTTTTTT. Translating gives CASSPRTEGEKLFF.

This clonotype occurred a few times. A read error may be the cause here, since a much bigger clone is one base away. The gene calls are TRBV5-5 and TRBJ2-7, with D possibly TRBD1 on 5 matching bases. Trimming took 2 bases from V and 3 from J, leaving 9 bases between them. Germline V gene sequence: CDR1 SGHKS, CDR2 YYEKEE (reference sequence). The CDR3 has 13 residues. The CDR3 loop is CASSLGHVYEQYF. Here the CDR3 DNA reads TGTGCCAGCAGCTTAGGACATGTCTACGAGCAGTACTTC.

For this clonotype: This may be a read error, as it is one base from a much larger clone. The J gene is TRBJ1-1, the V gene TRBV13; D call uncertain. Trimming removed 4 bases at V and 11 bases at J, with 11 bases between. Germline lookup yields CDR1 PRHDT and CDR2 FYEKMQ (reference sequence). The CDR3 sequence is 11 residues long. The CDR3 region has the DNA TGTGCCAGCAGCTCACGGGAATGGGCTTTCTTT. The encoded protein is CASSSREWAFF. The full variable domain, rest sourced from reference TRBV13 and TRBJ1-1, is AAGVIQSPRHLIKEKRETATLKCYPIPRHDTVYWYQQGPGQDPQFLISFYEKMQSDKGSIPDRFSAQQFSDYHSELNMSSLELGDSALYFCASSSREWAFFGQGTRLTVV.

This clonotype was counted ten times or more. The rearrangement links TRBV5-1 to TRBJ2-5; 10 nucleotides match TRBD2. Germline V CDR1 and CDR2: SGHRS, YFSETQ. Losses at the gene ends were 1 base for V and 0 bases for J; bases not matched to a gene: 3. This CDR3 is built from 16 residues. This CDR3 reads CASSLPLAGNQETQYF. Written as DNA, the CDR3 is TGCGCCAGCAGCTTGCCACTAGCGGGGAACCAAGAGACCCAGTACTTC.

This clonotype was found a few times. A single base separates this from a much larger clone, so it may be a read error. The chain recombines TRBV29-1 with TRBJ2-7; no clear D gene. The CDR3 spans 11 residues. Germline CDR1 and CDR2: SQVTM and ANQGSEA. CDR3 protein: CSAEAEYEQYF. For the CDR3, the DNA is TGCAGCGCTGAAGCAGAATACGAGCAGTACTTC.

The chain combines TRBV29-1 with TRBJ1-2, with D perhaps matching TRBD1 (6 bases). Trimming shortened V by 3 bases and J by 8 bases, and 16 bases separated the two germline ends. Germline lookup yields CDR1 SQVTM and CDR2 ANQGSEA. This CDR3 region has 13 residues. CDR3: CSVEEGEGGGYTF. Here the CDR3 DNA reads TGCAGCGTTGAGGAGGGGGAAGGTGGAGGCTACACCTTC.

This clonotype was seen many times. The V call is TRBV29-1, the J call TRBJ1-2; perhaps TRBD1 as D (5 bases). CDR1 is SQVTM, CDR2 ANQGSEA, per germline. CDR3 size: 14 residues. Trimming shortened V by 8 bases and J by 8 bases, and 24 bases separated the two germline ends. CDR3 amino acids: CSIPFQGHWRGYTF. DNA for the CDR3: TGCAGCATCCCGTTTCAGGGCCATTGGCGGGGCTACACCTTC.

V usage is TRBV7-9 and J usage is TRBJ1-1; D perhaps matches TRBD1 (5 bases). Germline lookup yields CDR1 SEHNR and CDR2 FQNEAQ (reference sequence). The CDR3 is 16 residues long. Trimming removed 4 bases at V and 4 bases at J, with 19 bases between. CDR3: CASSYLGGPGGTEAFF. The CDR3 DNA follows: TGTGCCAGCAGCTACCTAGGTGGCCCCGGGGGCACTGAAGCTTTCTTT. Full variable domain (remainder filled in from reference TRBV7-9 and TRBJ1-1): DTGVSQNPRHKITKRGQNVTFRCDPISEHNRLYWYRQTLGQGPEFLTYFQNEAQLEKSRLLSDRFSAERPKGSFSTLEIQRTEQGDSAMYLCASSYLGGPGGTEAFFGQGTRLTVV.

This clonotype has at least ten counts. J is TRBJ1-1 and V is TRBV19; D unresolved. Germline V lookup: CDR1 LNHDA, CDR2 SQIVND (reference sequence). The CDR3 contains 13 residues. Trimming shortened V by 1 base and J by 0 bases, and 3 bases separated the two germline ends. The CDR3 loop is CASSIVMNTEAFF. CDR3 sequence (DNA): TGTGCCAGTAGTATAGTGATGAACACTGAAGCTTTCTTT. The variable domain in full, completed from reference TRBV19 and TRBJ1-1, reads DGGITQSPKYLFRKEGQNVTLSCEQNLNHDAMYWYRQDPGQGLRLIYYSQIVNDFQKGDIAEGYSVSREKKESFPLTVTSAQKNPTAFYLCASSIVMNTEAFFGQGTRLTVV.